The text below deals with one T cell receptor (beta chain). Germline loops: CDR1 LGHNT, CDR2 FRNRAP. This CDR3 has 13 residues. V lost 0 bases and J 3 bases, leaving 6 bases between the germline ends. This sample is part of a study of blood T cell repertoires in COVID-19. In the study overall: The samples span acute and convalescent COVID-19 from the United States, Italy and Spain. PBMCs, B-cell-depleted T cells, or T cells were the source of the cDNA or gDNA that made up the material.

Authors' data handling: Amplifying reference gene primers gave estimates of nucleated cell counts. Clones were sequenced by immunoSEQ multiplex PCR, and TCRdb holds only the in-frame ones, with some missing. That table is the source of V, J and clone size, and D and trimming were worked out from the DNA. The sample shows around 68,000 clones, 70% to 85% of them seen only once. The sample was peripheral blood. The receptor was isolated from a woman aged 50 to 65 with acute or convalescent COVID-19. V is TRBV12-5 and J is TRBJ2-7; possible D gene TRBD1, 6 bases. CDR3 protein: CASGLVDSYEQYF. The CDR3 nucleotides are TGTGCTAGTGGTTTGGTGGACAGCTACGAGCAGTACTTC.